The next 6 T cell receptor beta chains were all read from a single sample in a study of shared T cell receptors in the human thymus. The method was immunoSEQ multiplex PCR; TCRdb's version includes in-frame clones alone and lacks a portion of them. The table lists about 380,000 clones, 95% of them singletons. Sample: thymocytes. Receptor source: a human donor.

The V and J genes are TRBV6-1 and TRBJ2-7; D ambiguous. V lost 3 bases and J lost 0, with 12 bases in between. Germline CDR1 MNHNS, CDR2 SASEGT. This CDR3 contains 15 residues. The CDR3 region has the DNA TGTGCCAGCAGTGAGCTCTTCGTGAGCTCCTACGAGCAGTACTTC. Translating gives CASSELFVSSYEQYF.

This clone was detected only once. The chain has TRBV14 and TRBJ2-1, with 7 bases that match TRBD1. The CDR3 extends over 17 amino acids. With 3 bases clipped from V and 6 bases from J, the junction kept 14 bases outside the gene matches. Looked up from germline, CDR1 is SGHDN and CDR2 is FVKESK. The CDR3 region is CASSHSPGTVEINEQFF. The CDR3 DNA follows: TGTGCCAGCAGCCACTCTCCGGGGACAGTCGAGATCAATGAGCAGTTCTTC.

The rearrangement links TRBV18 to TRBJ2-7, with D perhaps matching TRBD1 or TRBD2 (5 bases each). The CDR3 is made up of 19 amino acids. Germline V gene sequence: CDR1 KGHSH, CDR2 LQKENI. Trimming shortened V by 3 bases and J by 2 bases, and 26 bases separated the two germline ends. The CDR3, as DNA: TGTGCCAGCTCACCGGAAGAGGGGTCAGAATTGGCCCGGGCCTACGAGCAGTACTTC. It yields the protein CASSPEEGSELARAYEQYF.

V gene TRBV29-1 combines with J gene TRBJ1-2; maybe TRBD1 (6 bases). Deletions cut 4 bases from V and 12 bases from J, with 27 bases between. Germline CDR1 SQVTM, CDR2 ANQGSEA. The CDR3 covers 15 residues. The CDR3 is CSVVRRGGRFEFHTF. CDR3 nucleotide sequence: TGCAGCGTTGTCCGGAGAGGGGGGCGCTTCGAATTCCACACCTTC.

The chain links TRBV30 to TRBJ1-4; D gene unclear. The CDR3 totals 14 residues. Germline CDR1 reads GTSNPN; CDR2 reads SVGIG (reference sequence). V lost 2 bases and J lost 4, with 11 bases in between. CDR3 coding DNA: TGTGCCTGGAGTTCCCTGGCGGGTAATGAAAAACTGTTTTTT. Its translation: CAWSSLAGNEKLFF.

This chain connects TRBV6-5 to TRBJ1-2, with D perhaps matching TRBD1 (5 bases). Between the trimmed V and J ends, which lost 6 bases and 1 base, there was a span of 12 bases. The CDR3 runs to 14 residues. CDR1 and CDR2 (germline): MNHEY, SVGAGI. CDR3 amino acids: CASSPVGVNYGYTF. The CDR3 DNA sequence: TGTGCCAGCAGCCCGGTGGGGGTTAACTATGGCTACACCTTC.